This T cell receptor (beta chain) was found in a study of blood T cell repertoires in COVID-19. Per the germline V gene, CDR1 is SGHDT and CDR2 is YYEEEE. Losses at the gene ends were 2 bases for V and 3 bases for J; bases not matched to a gene: 5. The CDR3 is 16 residues long. Here immunoSEQ multiplex PCR was the method, and the copy in TCRdb shows in-frame clones only, minus some. The table has around 94,000 clones, around 73% seen once. The chain recombines TRBV5-6 with TRBJ2-5, with 12 bases aligning to TRBD2. The material sequenced was peripheral blood. This TCR was sampled from a man aged 55-75 years with active or convalescent COVID-19. CDR3 region: CASSFSSGRAEETQYF. The CDR3 DNA reads as TGTGCCAGCAGCTTTTCTAGCGGGAGGGCCGAAGAGACCCAGTACTTC.